The rows below give T cell receptor beta chains drawn from one sample of a study of cytomegalovirus exposure and HLA in healthy donors. Using immunoSEQ multiplex PCR, the repertoire was profiled, and TCRdb retains in-frame clones only, with some absent. This repertoire shows some 190,000 clones, around 79% found once; its top ten account for 1.5% to 2%. Sequencing was performed on PBMCs. The receptor set was obtained from a woman between 45 and 65 years old in good health and CMV-seronegative. Both conserved end residues are part of each CDR3. The D gene is left open where the match is weak. Size values are once, few and many counts, or a class for expanded clones, and some rows have none.

D gene: -; V gene: TRBV11-3; clone size: -; J gene: TRBJ2-1; CDR3 DNA: TGTGCCAGCAGCCCGACAGGAAACACCTACAATGAGCAGTTCTTC; CDR3 protein: CASSPTGNTYNEQFF
D gene: TRBD1; V gene: TRBV7-9; clone size: -; J gene: TRBJ1-2; CDR3 DNA: TGTGCCAGCAGACTGACAGGGGGGAATGGCTACACCTTC; CDR3 protein: CASRLTGGNGYTF
D gene: -; V gene: TRBV6-5; clone size: -; J gene: TRBJ1-1; CDR3 DNA: TGTGCCAGCAGTTATAACAGAATGAACACTGAAGCTTTCTTT; CDR3 protein: CASSYNRMNTEAFF
D gene: -; V gene: TRBV7-9; clone size: -; J gene: TRBJ1-2; CDR3 DNA: TGTGCCAGCAGCTTCTACAGGGACTATGGCTACACCTTC; CDR3 protein: CASSFYRDYGYTF
D gene: -; V gene: TRBV9; clone size: -; J gene: TRBJ1-2; CDR3 DNA: TGTGCCAGCAGCACTAGTGGGGGGTATGGCTACACCTTC; CDR3 protein: CASSTSGGYGYTF
D gene: TRBD1; V gene: TRBV2; clone size: few; J gene: TRBJ1-5; CDR3 DNA: TGTGCCAGCAGGAACATCGGGACAGGGTCTTTCAAGCCCCAGCATTTT; CDR3 protein: CASRNIGTGSFKPQHF
D gene: TRBD1; V gene: TRBV6-5; clone size: -; J gene: TRBJ2-6; CDR3 DNA: TGTGCCAGCAGTCCCGACAGGGCCGGGGCCAACGTCCTGACTTTC; CDR3 protein: CASSPDRAGANVLTF
D gene: -; V gene: TRBV18; clone size: -; J gene: TRBJ2-7; CDR3 DNA: TGTGCCAGCTCCATCGGGAGTCCCCACGAGCAGTACTTC; CDR3 protein: CASSIGSPHEQYF
D gene: -; V gene: TRBV9; clone size: -; J gene: TRBJ2-7; CDR3 DNA: TGTGCCAGCAGCTTAAGAGGGGGTACAGCTTCGGACGAGCAGTACTTC; CDR3 protein: CASSLRGGTASDEQYF
D gene: TRBD1; V gene: TRBV6-1; clone size: -; J gene: TRBJ1-2; CDR3 DNA: TGTGCCAGCAGCCCCACCGGGACAGGGAATGGCTACACCTTC; CDR3 protein: CASSPTGTGNGYTF
D gene: TRBD1; V gene: TRBV7-3; clone size: once; J gene: TRBJ2-5; CDR3 DNA: TGTGCCAGCAGCTTGGGACAGGGAGAGACCCAGTACTTC; CDR3 protein: CASSLGQGETQYF
D gene: -; V gene: TRBV18; clone size: -; J gene: TRBJ2-5; CDR3 DNA: TGTGCCAGCTCTCCGACAGTTCAAGAGACCCAGTACTTC; CDR3 protein: CASSPTVQETQYF
D gene: -; V gene: TRBV7-2; clone size: -; J gene: TRBJ2-4; CDR3 DNA: TGTGCCAGCAGCTTAGAGGCAGGAAAAGCCAAAAACATTCAGTACTTC; CDR3 protein: CASSLEAGKAKNIQYF
D gene: -; V gene: TRBV28; clone size: -; J gene: TRBJ2-5; CDR3 DNA: TGTGCCAGCAGTTTACCGACGCAGGGGAGTCGGACCCAGTACTTC; CDR3 protein: CASSLPTQGSRTQYF
D gene: TRBD2; V gene: TRBV2; clone size: -; J gene: TRBJ2-7; CDR3 DNA: TGTGCCAGCAGCCGCGGGACTAGCAGCTCCTACGAGCAGTACTTC; CDR3 protein: CASSRGTSSSYEQYF
D gene: -; V gene: TRBV7-2; clone size: -; J gene: TRBJ1-5; CDR3 DNA: TGTGCCAGCAGCTCAAACCCGACAGGTCTTCTCGGTCAGCCCCAGCATTTT; CDR3 protein: CASSSNPTGLLGQPQHF
D gene: -; V gene: TRBV27; clone size: -; J gene: TRBJ1-6; CDR3 DNA: TGTGCCAGCACTCTCGGGGTGAGCTCCTATAATTCACCCCTCCACTTT; CDR3 protein: CASTLGVSSYNSPLHF
D gene: TRBD1; V gene: TRBV5-6; clone size: few; J gene: TRBJ1-2; CDR3 DNA: TGTGCCAGCGGACAGGGGGCATATGGCTACACCTTC; CDR3 protein: CASGQGAYGYTF
D gene: TRBD2; V gene: TRBV5-1; clone size: -; J gene: TRBJ2-1; CDR3 DNA: TGCGCCAGCAGCTTGGAACTAGCGTTCAATGAGCAGTTCTTC; CDR3 protein: CASSLELAFNEQFF
D gene: TRBD2; V gene: TRBV7-3; clone size: once; J gene: TRBJ2-7; CDR3 DNA: TGTGCCAGCAGCGTAACCGGGACTAGCTACGAGCAGTACTTC; CDR3 protein: CASSVTGTSYEQYF
D gene: -; V gene: TRBV5-1; clone size: -; J gene: TRBJ1-5; CDR3 DNA: TGCGCCAGCAGCTTGGAGTGGGGCGGCAATCAGCCCCAGCATTTT; CDR3 protein: CASSLEWGGNQPQHF
D gene: -; V gene: TRBV19; clone size: -; J gene: TRBJ1-6; CDR3 DNA: TGTGCCAGTAGTCTCCGCGGGGAATCACCCCTCCACTTT; CDR3 protein: CASSLRGESPLHF
D gene: -; V gene: TRBV27; clone size: -; J gene: TRBJ1-1; CDR3 DNA: TGTGCCAGCAGTTTTTTCGGGGGGGAGGAAGCTTTCTTT; CDR3 protein: CASSFFGGEEAFF
D gene: -; V gene: TRBV7-2; clone size: -; J gene: TRBJ2-5; CDR3 DNA: TGTGCCAGCAGCTGGGGGGAGGGGGGCCAGTACTTC; CDR3 protein: CASSWGEGGQYF
D gene: TRBD1; V gene: TRBV29-1; clone size: -; J gene: TRBJ1-5; CDR3 DNA: TGCAGCGCCCTTCTGGGGACAGGGAGCATGGGCAATCAGCCCCAGCATTTT; CDR3 protein: CSALLGTGSMGNQPQHF
D gene: TRBD1; V gene: TRBV2; clone size: -; J gene: TRBJ1-2; CDR3 DNA: TGTGCCAGCAGCACGGACAGGCTTAACTATGGCTACACCTTC; CDR3 protein: CASSTDRLNYGYTF
D gene: TRBD1; V gene: TRBV19; clone size: -; J gene: TRBJ1-6; CDR3 DNA: TGTGCCAGTAGTACCAGTCAGGGGGATAATTCACCCCTCCACTTT; CDR3 protein: CASSTSQGDNSPLHF
D gene: -; V gene: TRBV28; clone size: -; J gene: TRBJ1-4; CDR3 DNA: TGTGCCAGCAGCCAAACCACGACAGGTTGGAGAGAAAAACTGTTTTTT; CDR3 protein: CASSQTTTGWREKLFF
D gene: TRBD1; V gene: TRBV9; clone size: -; J gene: TRBJ1-6; CDR3 DNA: TGTGCCAGCAGCTACTGGGACAGTTCTCTGGACAAAGGAAATTCACCCCTCCACTTT; CDR3 protein: CASSYWDSSLDKGNSPLHF
D gene: -; V gene: TRBV9; clone size: -; J gene: TRBJ2-1; CDR3 DNA: TGTGCCAGCAGCCCCGCTAGCGCGTACAATGAGCAGTTCTTC; CDR3 protein: CASSPASAYNEQFF
D gene: -; V gene: TRBV6-1; clone size: few; J gene: TRBJ1-5; CDR3 DNA: TGTGCCAGCAGACCCCATGGAGTAAGGCAGCCCCAGCATTTT; CDR3 protein: CASRPHGVRQPQHF
D gene: TRBD2; V gene: TRBV10-3; clone size: -; J gene: TRBJ2-1; CDR3 DNA: TGTGCCACGGGACCTAGCGGCTCCTACAATGAGCAGTTCTTC; CDR3 protein: CATGPSGSYNEQFF
D gene: -; V gene: TRBV2; clone size: few; J gene: TRBJ1-2; CDR3 DNA: TGTGCCAGCACTCCCTCGAACACACGCTCCTATGGCTACACCTTC; CDR3 protein: CASTPSNTRSYGYTF
D gene: -; V gene: TRBV28; clone size: -; J gene: TRBJ2-2; CDR3 DNA: TGTGCCAGCAGCCTTCCGACAGGCTTGGCCGGGGAGCTGTTTTTT; CDR3 protein: CASSLPTGLAGELFF
D gene: -; V gene: TRBV6-6; clone size: -; J gene: TRBJ1-5; CDR3 DNA: TGTGCCAGCAGTCCCCCGGGAGATAATAGCAATCAGCCCCAGCATTTT; CDR3 protein: CASSPPGDNSNQPQHF
D gene: TRBD1; V gene: TRBV5-6; clone size: few; J gene: TRBJ1-1; CDR3 DNA: TGTGCCAGCAGCGTCAGGGGGCTGCAGACTGAAGCTTTCTTT; CDR3 protein: CASSVRGLQTEAFF
D gene: TRBD2; V gene: TRBV19; clone size: -; J gene: TRBJ2-7; CDR3 DNA: TGTGCCAGTAGTATAGGGACTAGCGGTGGGCCGGCCTACGAGCAGTACTTC; CDR3 protein: CASSIGTSGGPAYEQYF
D gene: -; V gene: TRBV19; clone size: -; J gene: TRBJ1-1; CDR3 DNA: TGTGCCAGTAGTCACGGGGGACCGACTGAAGCTTTCTTT; CDR3 protein: CASSHGGPTEAFF
D gene: -; V gene: TRBV7-2; clone size: -; J gene: TRBJ2-5; CDR3 DNA: TGTGCCAGCAGCCCTGGCCTTGGGACATCGTACCAAGAGACCCAGTACTTC; CDR3 protein: CASSPGLGTSYQETQYF
D gene: -; V gene: TRBV4-2; clone size: many; J gene: TRBJ1-4; CDR3 DNA: TGTGCCAGCAGCCAAGAGGGCAGTAATGAAAAACTGTTTTTT; CDR3 protein: CASSQEGSNEKLFF
D gene: -; V gene: TRBV4-2; clone size: few; J gene: TRBJ2-5; CDR3 DNA: TGTGCCAGCAGCCAAGATTGGGAGAAGGAAGAGACCCAGTACTTC; CDR3 protein: CASSQDWEKEETQYF
D gene: -; V gene: TRBV4-3; clone size: -; J gene: TRBJ1-1; CDR3 DNA: TGCGCCAGCAGCCAAGTCCCCGGGTCCCGGACTGAAGCTTTCTTT; CDR3 protein: CASSQVPGSRTEAFF
D gene: -; V gene: TRBV9; clone size: -; J gene: TRBJ1-1; CDR3 DNA: TGTGCCAGCAGCTCAACCCGGTTGAGCACTGAAGCTTTCTTT; CDR3 protein: CASSSTRLSTEAFF